Only a few counts were recorded for the clone carrying this T cell receptor (beta chain). These data belong to a study of regulatory T cells in long-lasting Graves disease. Assembly of TCR beta libraries relied on iRepertoire HTBI primers together with Arm-PCR of CDR3 regions. As handled by the study authors: In the combined samples, approximately 64 TRBV and 14 TRBJ segments were identified. TCRdb used MiXCR to reprocess the multiplex PCR reads, holding one entry per CDR3 protein. TCRdb's processing, not the study's, gives the V and J calls here. Among a few hundred thousand distinct CDR3 sequences, 20% to 25% were seen once, and the ten largest hold roughly 7.7%. Time point indicated: persistent/refractory GD, antithyroid drugs over 5 years with positive TRAb. With RNA extracted from PBMCs as input, the TCR library was made. The germline V gene has CDR1 MNHNS and CDR2 SASEGT. This CDR3 is built from 15 residues. The germline V and J ends were trimmed by 6 bases and 4 bases, with 16 bases remaining between them.

This TCR was sampled from a female donor with Graves disease. The V gene is TRBV6-1, the J gene TRBJ1-5; TRBD1 might be the D (6 bases). The sequences come from peripheral blood mononuclear cells (PBMCs), collected when the disease was refractory, from a patient treated with antithyroid drugs. The CDR3 bases are TGTGCCAGCAGACTACAGGGTGGGCAAAATCAGCCCCAGCATTTT. Amino acid sequence: CASRLQGGQNQPQHF.